These T cell receptor beta chains were read from a single sample in a study of T-cell reconstitution after alpha-beta-depleted transplantation in children. TCRdb re-analysed the PCR reads in MiXCR, keeping a single row per CDR3 protein. The data hold hundreds of thousands of distinct CDR3 sequences, with 13% observed a single time. The source was PBMCs, collected from the stem cell graft. Receptor source: a human donor who donated a stem cell graft to a child with Fanconi anemia. Each CDR3 is given without its conserved first and last residue. The order of the fields is D gene, V gene, CDR3 protein. D genes are given only for firm matches.

d_call: TRBD1
v_call: TRBV25-1
cdr3_aa: ASSEDRGHGVDTQY

d_call: -
v_call: TRBV4-1
cdr3_aa: ASSQADGMNTEAF

d_call: TRBD1
v_call: TRBV7-9
cdr3_aa: ASSLRTGVSTDTQY

d_call: -
v_call: TRBV20-1
cdr3_aa: SADNPYTDTQY

d_call: -
v_call: TRBV29-1
cdr3_aa: SVVGETYEQY

d_call: -
v_call: TRBV9
cdr3_aa: ASSGRQGFYGYT

d_call: -
v_call: TRBV5-6
cdr3_aa: ASSLNFYGYT

d_call: -
v_call: TRBV6-5
cdr3_aa: ASRYTGSRYNEQF

d_call: TRBD2
v_call: TRBV4-2
cdr3_aa: ASSRTGTSGVNEQF

d_call: -
v_call: TRBV4-3
cdr3_aa: ASSQSSGLNTGELF

d_call: -
v_call: TRBV6-5
cdr3_aa: ASSSFSGHTEAF

d_call: TRBD1
v_call: TRBV20-1
cdr3_aa: SAKSGTVNQPQH

d_call: TRBD2
v_call: TRBV10-3
cdr3_aa: AISDRAGGHNEQF

d_call: TRBD2
v_call: TRBV5-1
cdr3_aa: ASSLFFSGGLNNEQF

d_call: TRBD1
v_call: TRBV11-2
cdr3_aa: ASSLVHRGYNEQF

d_call: TRBD1
v_call: TRBV6-6
cdr3_aa: ASSYSWGQGADTQY

d_call: -
v_call: TRBV5-1
cdr3_aa: ASREGATDTQY

d_call: -
v_call: TRBV9
cdr3_aa: ASSGVKPGRPDYNEQF

d_call: -
v_call: TRBV18
cdr3_aa: ASSSEDEQF

d_call: TRBD2
v_call: TRBV6-2/TRBV6-3
cdr3_aa: ASSSRVAGYNEQF

d_call: -
v_call: TRBV5-1
cdr3_aa: ASSLGDKTYGYT

d_call: -
v_call: TRBV4-1
cdr3_aa: ASSQQLRLEQY

d_call: TRBD1
v_call: TRBV13
cdr3_aa: ASSLGLAGTGAF

d_call: -
v_call: TRBV27
cdr3_aa: ASSPTVSQNIQY

d_call: -
v_call: TRBV28
cdr3_aa: ASSLGSVGPQH